The source of this T cell receptor beta chain is a study of cytomegalovirus exposure and HLA in healthy donors. Both 60 Vbeta primers and 13 Jbeta primers went into the PCR. The data were produced by immunoSEQ multiplex PCR, yet TCRdb's version contains in-frame clones alone and is incomplete. The sample contains 85,000 to 90,000 clones, around 74% of which appear only once. Source material: PBMCs. The receptor comes from a man younger than 45 in good health and CMV-seropositive.

As DNA, the CDR3 is TGTGCCAGCAGTGAAAGACAGGGGGCAAGAAACATTCAGTACTTC. It is translated as CASSERQGARNIQYF. The chain recombines TRBV6-1 with TRBJ2-4, with 10 positions matching TRBD1. Germline CDR1 reads MNHNS; CDR2 reads SASEGT. Germline trimming cut 2 bases from V and 6 bases from J; bases unmatched to any gene: 4. CDR3 size: 15 residues.